These T cell receptor beta chains were read from a single sample in a study of blood T cell repertoires in COVID-19. Generated by immunoSEQ multiplex PCR, the TCRdb table keeps only in-frame clones and is missing some. The sample yields under 250,000 clones, around 89% seen once. Source material: peripheral blood. Receptor source: a woman under 40 with COVID-19, enrolled during active disease. The CDR3 runs from the conserved cysteine through the conserved F or W. Each record gives: D gene, V gene, J gene, clone size, CDR3 DNA, CDR3 protein. A D gene is named only where the DNA matches it firmly. Expanded clones get a size class; other rows say once, few or many, or leave the size out.

D gene: .
V gene: TRBV3-1/TRBV3-2
J gene: TRBJ1-5
clone size: .
CDR3 DNA: TGTGCCAGCAGCCAAGATCCGGGGGGTGGCAATCAGCCCCAGCATTTT
CDR3 protein: CASSQDPGGGNQPQHF

D gene: .
V gene: TRBV28
J gene: TRBJ1-6
clone size: .
CDR3 DNA: TGTGCCACCAACGGAGAAGCCCTCCACTTT
CDR3 protein: CATNGEALHF

D gene: .
V gene: TRBV28
J gene: TRBJ1-6
clone size: .
CDR3 DNA: TGTGCCAGCTGGGGCCCTTTTATGGGGAATTCACCCCTCCACTTT
CDR3 protein: CASWGPFMGNSPLHF

D gene: .
V gene: TRBV6-2/TRBV6-3
J gene: TRBJ2-2
clone size: .
CDR3 DNA: TGTGCCAGCAGCCTCCCAAGCCAGGGAACCGGGGAGCTGTTTTTT
CDR3 protein: CASSLPSQGTGELFF

D gene: .
V gene: TRBV19
J gene: TRBJ2-3
clone size: .
CDR3 DNA: TGTGCCAGTAGCCTCTGGGTTGAGGGAGATACGCAGTATTTT
CDR3 protein: CASSLWVEGDTQYF

D gene: TRBD1
V gene: TRBV10-3
J gene: TRBJ1-2
clone size: .
CDR3 DNA: TGTGCCATCAGTGAGACCCTGGGACAGGGGAGAAGCTATGGCTACACCTTC
CDR3 protein: CAISETLGQGRSYGYTF

D gene: .
V gene: TRBV2
J gene: TRBJ1-2
clone size: .
CDR3 DNA: TGTGCCAGCCGACTTAACTATGGCTACACCTTC
CDR3 protein: CASRLNYGYTF

D gene: TRBD2
V gene: TRBV5-4
J gene: TRBJ2-3
clone size: .
CDR3 DNA: TGTGCCAGCAGTCCTAGCGGGGGTCGTACAGATACGCAGTATTTT
CDR3 protein: CASSPSGGRTDTQYF

D gene: TRBD2
V gene: TRBV9
J gene: TRBJ2-2
clone size: .
CDR3 DNA: TGTGCCAGCAGCGTGGGGCTAGCGGGGGGGAACACCGGGGAGCTGTTTTTT
CDR3 protein: CASSVGLAGGNTGELFF

D gene: TRBD1
V gene: TRBV30
J gene: TRBJ2-3
clone size: .
CDR3 DNA: TGTGCCTGGCAAGGGACAGGGGACGCAGATACGCAGTATTTT
CDR3 protein: CAWQGTGDADTQYF

D gene: TRBD1
V gene: TRBV7-2
J gene: TRBJ2-2
clone size: .
CDR3 DNA: TGTGCCAGCAGCTTAGCTGGGACAGGGGGCGGGCTGAACACCGGGGAGCTGTTTTTT
CDR3 protein: CASSLAGTGGGLNTGELFF

D gene: .
V gene: TRBV4-1
J gene: TRBJ1-6
clone size: .
CDR3 DNA: TGCGCCAGCAGCCAAGAAAAGGACAATCCCTATAATTCACCCCTCCACTTT
CDR3 protein: CASSQEKDNPYNSPLHF

D gene: .
V gene: TRBV12-3/TRBV12-4
J gene: TRBJ1-1
clone size: .
CDR3 DNA: TGTGCCAGCCGGGGGGGGAACACTGAAGCTTTCTTT
CDR3 protein: CASRGGNTEAFF

D gene: TRBD1
V gene: TRBV28
J gene: TRBJ2-4
clone size: .
CDR3 DNA: TGTGCCAGCAGTTTATTCGAGGACAGGGGGCCCAAAAACATTCAGTACTTC
CDR3 protein: CASSLFEDRGPKNIQYF

D gene: .
V gene: TRBV6-5
J gene: TRBJ1-5
clone size: .
CDR3 DNA: TGTGCCAGCAGTTACGGAGGCCCCGATCAGCCCCAGCATTTT
CDR3 protein: CASSYGGPDQPQHF

D gene: TRBD1
V gene: TRBV27
J gene: TRBJ2-7
clone size: .
CDR3 DNA: TGTGCCAGCAGTTTAGACAGGGGGCCGGGCTACGAGCAGTACTTC
CDR3 protein: CASSLDRGPGYEQYF

D gene: TRBD1
V gene: TRBV28
J gene: TRBJ1-2
clone size: .
CDR3 DNA: TGTGCCAGCATGGAGACAGGGAACTATGGCTACACCTTC
CDR3 protein: CASMETGNYGYTF

D gene: .
V gene: TRBV5-5
J gene: TRBJ2-7
clone size: .
CDR3 DNA: TGTGCCAGCAGCGGGGCAGGGGATGGCTTTTCCTACGAGCAGTACTTC
CDR3 protein: CASSGAGDGFSYEQYF

D gene: TRBD2
V gene: TRBV5-4
J gene: TRBJ2-1
clone size: few
CDR3 DNA: TGTGCCAGCAGCCCCGGGACTAGCGGGAAGCAGTTCTTC
CDR3 protein: CASSPGTSGKQFF

D gene: .
V gene: TRBV7-8
J gene: TRBJ1-1
clone size: .
CDR3 DNA: TGTGCCAGCAGCTTCAGAGGGGGAGCTATGAACACTGAAGCTTTCTTT
CDR3 protein: CASSFRGGAMNTEAFF

D gene: TRBD2
V gene: TRBV5-4
J gene: TRBJ2-1
clone size: .
CDR3 DNA: TGTGCCAGCAGCGTGGGGCTAGCGGGGCACTCCTACAATGAGCAGTTCTTC
CDR3 protein: CASSVGLAGHSYNEQFF

D gene: .
V gene: TRBV6-5
J gene: TRBJ1-1
clone size: few
CDR3 DNA: TGTGCCAGCAGACCGACTGGACGGGGTCGTGAAGCTTTCTTT
CDR3 protein: CASRPTGRGREAFF

D gene: .
V gene: TRBV9
J gene: TRBJ1-1
clone size: .
CDR3 DNA: TGTGCCAGCAGCGTAGAAATGGTAGGTGGAACTAGTGAAGCTTTCTTT
CDR3 protein: CASSVEMVGGTSEAFF

D gene: .
V gene: TRBV2
J gene: TRBJ2-7
clone size: .
CDR3 DNA: TGTGCCAGCAGACAGGGAGCCTACGAGCAGTACTTC
CDR3 protein: CASRQGAYEQYF

D gene: .
V gene: TRBV6-5
J gene: TRBJ2-1
clone size: .
CDR3 DNA: TGTGCCAGCAGGCCCCCCCGGTCCTTCAATGAGCAGTTCTTC
CDR3 protein: CASRPPRSFNEQFF

D gene: .
V gene: TRBV7-9
J gene: TRBJ2-5
clone size: once
CDR3 DNA: TGTGCCAGCAGCCCGGGGACTCTTGGCCCCCTCCAAGAGACCCAGTACTTC
CDR3 protein: CASSPGTLGPLQETQYF

D gene: TRBD1
V gene: TRBV28
J gene: TRBJ1-1
clone size: .
CDR3 DNA: TGTGCCAGCATACCGGATAACAGGGGGCGGAACACTGAAGCTTTCTTT
CDR3 protein: CASIPDNRGRNTEAFF

D gene: .
V gene: TRBV2
J gene: TRBJ1-2
clone size: .
CDR3 DNA: TGTGCCAGCAGTGAAGTCCGTAGATCCTATGGCTACACCTTC
CDR3 protein: CASSEVRRSYGYTF

D gene: TRBD2
V gene: TRBV5-4
J gene: TRBJ2-4
clone size: .
CDR3 DNA: TGTGCCAGCAGCTTCGGGACTAGCGGGGGCACTCTCAAAAACATTCAGTACTTC
CDR3 protein: CASSFGTSGGTLKNIQYF

D gene: TRBD1
V gene: TRBV5-1
J gene: TRBJ1-1
clone size: .
CDR3 DNA: TGCGCCAGCAGCTCGCGGACAGGGGATAGTGCTGAAGCTTTCTTT
CDR3 protein: CASSSRTGDSAEAFF

D gene: .
V gene: TRBV27
J gene: TRBJ2-6
clone size: .
CDR3 DNA: TGTGCCAGCAGTTCAGGATGGGCTGGGGCCAACGTCCTGACTTTC
CDR3 protein: CASSSGWAGANVLTF

D gene: .
V gene: TRBV6-2/TRBV6-3
J gene: TRBJ2-5
clone size: .
CDR3 DNA: TGTGCCAGCAGTCCCAGGGAAGAGACCCAGTACTTC
CDR3 protein: CASSPREETQYF

D gene: TRBD1
V gene: TRBV6-2/TRBV6-3
J gene: TRBJ2-2
clone size: .
CDR3 DNA: TGTGCCAGCAGTTTATGGACCGGACAGGGGGCGAACACCGGGGAGCTGTTTTTT
CDR3 protein: CASSLWTGQGANTGELFF

D gene: .
V gene: TRBV9
J gene: TRBJ2-7
clone size: few
CDR3 DNA: TGTGCCAGCAGCCCCGACCCGGGGAACGAGCAGTACTTC
CDR3 protein: CASSPDPGNEQYF

D gene: TRBD1
V gene: TRBV19
J gene: TRBJ1-2
clone size: few
CDR3 DNA: TGTGCCAGTAGTACCCAGGGGGCGGTGAACTATGGCTACACCTTC
CDR3 protein: CASSTQGAVNYGYTF

D gene: TRBD1
V gene: TRBV6-5
J gene: TRBJ2-5
clone size: .
CDR3 DNA: TGTGCCAGCAGTTACGTTACGGGACAGCACCAGTACTTC
CDR3 protein: CASSYVTGQHQYF

D gene: TRBD2
V gene: TRBV7-6
J gene: TRBJ2-3
clone size: .
CDR3 DNA: TGTGCCAGCAGCAAAACTAGCGACCCGGCAGATACGCAGTATTTT
CDR3 protein: CASSKTSDPADTQYF

D gene: TRBD1
V gene: TRBV11-2
J gene: TRBJ1-2
clone size: .
CDR3 DNA: TGTGCCAGCAGCTCCGGACAGGGGTTGGGGGGCTACACCTTC
CDR3 protein: CASSSGQGLGGYTF

D gene: .
V gene: TRBV5-1
J gene: TRBJ1-2
clone size: .
CDR3 DNA: TGCGCCAGCAGCTTGGGAAACACAGGCAACTATGGCTACACCTTC
CDR3 protein: CASSLGNTGNYGYTF

D gene: TRBD2
V gene: TRBV4-3
J gene: TRBJ2-1
clone size: .
CDR3 DNA: TGCGCCAGCAGCCAAGATGTCCAGCGGGAGTTTAATGAGCAGTTCTTC
CDR3 protein: CASSQDVQREFNEQFF

D gene: TRBD1
V gene: TRBV7-2
J gene: TRBJ2-7
clone size: .
CDR3 DNA: TGTGCCAGCAGCTCGGGACAGTTGGCCTACGAGCAGTACTTC
CDR3 protein: CASSSGQLAYEQYF

D gene: .
V gene: TRBV7-8
J gene: TRBJ2-2
clone size: .
CDR3 DNA: TGTGCCAGCAGCTTGGACTACGTTCCTGCCGGGGAGCTGTTTTTT
CDR3 protein: CASSLDYVPAGELFF

D gene: .
V gene: TRBV27
J gene: TRBJ2-2
clone size: .
CDR3 DNA: TGTGCCAGCAGTGCACGTCGGTACACCGGGGAGCTGTTTTTT
CDR3 protein: CASSARRYTGELFF

D gene: .
V gene: TRBV4-3
J gene: TRBJ2-2
clone size: .
CDR3 DNA: TGCGCCAGCAGCCAAGAAGACAGTATAAACACCGGGGAGCTGTTTTTT
CDR3 protein: CASSQEDSINTGELFF

D gene: .
V gene: TRBV19
J gene: TRBJ2-3
clone size: .
CDR3 DNA: TGTGCCAGTAGTAGGCTAGACCCTACTAGCACAGATACGCAGTATTTT
CDR3 protein: CASSRLDPTSTDTQYF

D gene: .
V gene: TRBV4-3
J gene: TRBJ1-6
clone size: .
CDR3 DNA: TGCGCCAGCAGCCAAGATCTTGCCGGGGGATGGGCCCTCCACTTT
CDR3 protein: CASSQDLAGGWALHF

D gene: .
V gene: TRBV24-1
J gene: TRBJ2-2
clone size: .
CDR3 DNA: TGTGCCACCAGTGATTCTTGGGGAGTGAACACCGGGGAGCTGTTTTTT
CDR3 protein: CATSDSWGVNTGELFF

D gene: .
V gene: TRBV29-1
J gene: TRBJ1-1
clone size: few
CDR3 DNA: TGCAGCGGTGGAACAGGGAGCCTTGGCCAACTCACTGAAGCTTTCTTT
CDR3 protein: CSGGTGSLGQLTEAFF

D gene: TRBD1
V gene: TRBV7-8
J gene: TRBJ2-3
clone size: .
CDR3 DNA: TGTGCCAGCAGCCCCTTGGACAGGGGAAGCACAGATACGCAGTATTTT
CDR3 protein: CASSPLDRGSTDTQYF

D gene: TRBD2
V gene: TRBV11-2
J gene: TRBJ2-1
clone size: .
CDR3 DNA: TGTGCCAGCAGCTTAGATAGGGTAGCGGGGGGCGAGCAGTTCTTC
CDR3 protein: CASSLDRVAGGEQFF

D gene: .
V gene: TRBV29-1
J gene: TRBJ1-1
clone size: .
CDR3 DNA: TGCAGCGTTGAGAGGGTGGCGGGCGCTGAAGCTTTCTTT
CDR3 protein: CSVERVAGAEAFF